The clone carrying this T cell receptor (beta chain) was seen only a few times. Its antigen remains unknown. These data come from a study of human T cells and chemical hapten exposure. Study-wide background: Patches with 0.01% DPC went on the upper back, and the tests were read at 6 days.

TCRdb ran MiXCR on the RACE reads and lists one entry per CDR3 protein. The sample includes 80,000 to 95,000 distinct CDR3 sequences, approximately 10% of them seen just once. Time point here: patch test 2, 6 weeks after DPC sensitization. Treatment in this sample: therapeutic diphenylcyclopropenone sensitization with weekly scalp DPC. CDR1 is ENHRY, CDR2 SYGVKD, per germline. V shed 6 bases and J 4 bases; nucleotides not matched to a gene: 7. CDR3 length equals 16 residues. Study-level results: The number of TCRs above 1 in 1000 frequency did not change after DPC sensitization.

The source of this sequence is a man aged 35-49 years with alopecia areata. Some clones in this sample may be carry-over from other donors' samples. This chain uses TRBV10-3 with TRBJ2-2, with 11 bases matching TRBD2. Specimen: whole blood, collected in connection with sensitization to the hapten diphenylcyclopropenone (DPC). This CDR3 reads CAIRLLAGVSTGELFF. CDR3 bases: TGTGCCATCAGGTTACTAGCGGGAGTAAGCACCGGGGAGCTGTTTTTT.